The subject of this entry is one T cell receptor beta chain. Which antigen it targets is not known. No qualities accompany the bases; no much larger clone lies one base away. This record comes from a study of control samples from healthy donors and cancer patients (dated by TCRdb to the early 2020s). The germline V gene gives CDR1 as MNHEY and CDR2 as SVGAGI. A distance of 15 bases separates the germline ends of V and J, which lose 3 bases and 6 bases respectively. Including the terminal cysteine and phenylalanine, the CDR3 comprises 15 residues. Just the 45-base CDR3 DNA is kept, in frame starting at base 1. The protocol used for the library was the immunoSEQ multiplex PCR assay. The immuneACCESS repertoire file appears here via TCRdb, limited to in-frame rearrangements. These files lack a portion of the clones; in checked studies, under half of the deficit traces to unresolved V genes, and the cause of the others is not known. In this sample the table shows 160,000 or so clones, just over 95% of which occur a single time. The top ten clones comprise 1% of the sample.

This receptor was obtained from a woman aged 25 to 39 in good health. Specimen: blood. Here the chain combines TRBV6-5 and TRBJ2-1, with the D call perhaps TRBD1 or TRBD2, as 5 bases match in each case. The DNA sequence follows: TGTGCCAGCAGTTATAACCAGTTGGGACCCAATGAGCAGTTCTTC. Translation gives CASSYNQLGPNEQFF.